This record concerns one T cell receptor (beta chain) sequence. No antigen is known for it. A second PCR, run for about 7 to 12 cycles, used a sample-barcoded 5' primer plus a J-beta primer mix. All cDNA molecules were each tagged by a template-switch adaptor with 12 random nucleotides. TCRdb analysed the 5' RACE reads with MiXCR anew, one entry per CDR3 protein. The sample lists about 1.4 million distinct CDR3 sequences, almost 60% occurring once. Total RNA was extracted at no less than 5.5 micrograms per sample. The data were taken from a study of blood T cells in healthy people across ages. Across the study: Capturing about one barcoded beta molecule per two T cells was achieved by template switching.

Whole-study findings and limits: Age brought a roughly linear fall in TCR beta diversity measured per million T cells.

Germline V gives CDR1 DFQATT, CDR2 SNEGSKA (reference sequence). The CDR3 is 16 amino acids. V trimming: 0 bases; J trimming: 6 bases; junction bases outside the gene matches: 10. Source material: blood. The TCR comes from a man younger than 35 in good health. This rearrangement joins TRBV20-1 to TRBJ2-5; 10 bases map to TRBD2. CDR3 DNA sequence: TGCAGTGCTAGAGATGAAAGCGGGAGGGGAGGGAAGACCCAGTACTTC. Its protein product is CSARDESGRGGKTQYF.